These T cell receptor beta chains were read from a single sample in a study of T cells after yellow fever vaccination. One entry per CDR3 protein results from TCRdb running MiXCR on the 5' RACE reads. The sample includes hundreds of thousands of distinct CDR3 sequences, about 14% of them seen just once. The sequencing used PBMCs, collected on the day of the yellow fever booster vaccination. These receptors were obtained from a man aged 30 to 45 who received the YFV17D yellow fever vaccine. The CDR3 runs from the conserved cysteine through the conserved F or W. A D gene is named only where the DNA matches it firmly. Only some rows state a clone size, as once, few, many or a class for expanded clones.

abundance,v_gene,j_gene,d_gene,CDR3aa,CDR3nt
many,TRBV29-1,TRBJ2-1,TRBD2,CSAPRTSKLSVPANEQFF,TGCAGCGCCCCCAGGACTAGTAAGTTGAGTGTACCGGCCAATGAGCAGTTCTTC
few,TRBV20-1,TRBJ2-6,NA,CSARDGGATGANVLTF,TGCAGTGCTAGAGACGGAGGGGCAACTGGGGCCAACGTCCTGACTTTC
many,TRBV12-3/TRBV12-4,TRBJ2-7,NA,CASLNQGYYEQYF,TGTGCCAGCCTAAACCAGGGATACTACGAGCAGTACTTC
few,TRBV5-5,TRBJ2-5,NA,CASSKQDMPQETQYF,TGTGCCAGCAGCAAACAGGACATGCCGCAAGAGACCCAGTACTTC
few,TRBV7-2,TRBJ2-5,TRBD2,CASSPVGLAGKTQYF,TGTGCCAGCAGCCCAGTAGGGCTAGCGGGGAAGACCCAGTACTTC
many,TRBV25-1,TRBJ2-1,NA,CASSEFTSGYNEQFF,TGTGCCAGCAGTGAATTCACTTCGGGGTACAATGAGCAGTTCTTC
few,TRBV30,TRBJ1-4,NA,CAWSNQFNEKLFF,TGTGCCTGGAGTAACCAGTTTAATGAAAAACTGTTTTTT
NA,TRBV20-1,TRBJ2-7,TRBD2,CSAYGTSGRWDEQYF,TGCAGTGCATACGGGACTAGCGGGAGGTGGGACGAGCAGTACTTC
few,TRBV5-1,TRBJ1-4,TRBD1,CASSRDSANEKLFF,TGCGCCAGCAGTCGGGACAGCGCTAATGAAAAACTGTTTTTT
once,TRBV6-5,TRBJ2-7,NA,CASSYPGQPRVEQYF,TGTGCCAGCAGTTACCCGGGACAACCCCGGGTCGAGCAGTACTTC
NA,TRBV7-2,TRBJ2-7,TRBD2,CASSSPLLAGEQYF,TGTGCCAGCAGCTCACCCTTACTAGCGGGAGAGCAGTACTTC
few,TRBV7-9,TRBJ1-1,NA,CASSPLGLLNTEAFF,TGTGCCAGCAGCCCTCTCGGACTGCTTAACACTGAAGCTTTCTTT
NA,TRBV3-1,TRBJ1-2,NA,CASSQDSAGLYGYTF,TGTGCCAGCAGCCAAGATTCGGCAGGTCTCTATGGCTACACCTTC
few,TRBV24-1,TRBJ1-1,NA,CATSDAGSEAFF,TGTGCCACCAGTGATGCAGGGAGTGAAGCTTTCTTT
NA,TRBV7-2,TRBJ2-5,NA,CASSLGRGLGKETQYF,TGTGCCAGCAGCTTAGGGCGGGGCTTGGGAAAGGAGACCCAGTACTTC
few,TRBV24-1,TRBJ1-1,NA,CATSDLGQSEAFF,TGTGCCACCAGTGATTTGGGCCAGTCGGAAGCTTTCTTT
many,TRBV5-5,TRBJ2-3,NA,CASSLAVAARGDTQYF,TGTGCCAGCAGCTTGGCCGTCGCCGCACGGGGAGATACGCAGTATTTT
NA,TRBV29-1,TRBJ2-3,TRBD1,CSVERQGNTDTQYF,TGCAGCGTTGAAAGACAGGGCAACACAGATACGCAGTATTTT
many,TRBV5-1,TRBJ2-7,NA,CASSPGGTGRVEQYF,TGCGCCAGCAGCCCGGGGGGAACAGGGCGAGTGGAGCAGTACTTC
NA,TRBV7-9,TRBJ1-1,NA,CASSFLGQNTEAFF,TGTGCCAGCAGCTTCCTAGGCCAGAACACTGAAGCTTTCTTT
few,TRBV6-5,TRBJ2-3,NA,CASSYRSADTDTQYF,TGTGCCAGCAGTTACAGGTCAGCCGACACAGATACGCAGTATTTT
few,TRBV20-1,TRBJ1-2,TRBD1,CSAPGTGWSYTF,TGCAGTGCTCCTGGGACAGGGTGGAGCTACACCTTC
NA,TRBV5-1,TRBJ2-2,TRBD2,CASSLERGSNTGELFF,TGCGCCAGCAGCTTGGAGCGGGGGTCGAACACCGGGGAGCTGTTTTTT
few,TRBV28,TRBJ2-1,TRBD2,CASRGGTIPEQFF,TGTGCCAGCAGGGGGGGGACTATCCCCGAGCAGTTCTTC
few,TRBV7-2,TRBJ2-1,NA,CASSSTGTRNYNEQFF,TGTGCCAGCAGCTCAACCGGGACGAGGAACTACAATGAGCAGTTCTTC
NA,TRBV7-2,TRBJ2-7,TRBD2,CASSLVAGTMERYF,TGTGCCAGCAGCTTAGTCGCAGGGACTATGGAGCGGTACTTC
few,TRBV24-1,TRBJ2-1,TRBD2,CATSDRTSGNYNEQFF,TGTGCCACCAGTGACCGGACTAGCGGGAACTACAATGAGCAGTTCTTC
NA,TRBV12-3/TRBV12-4,TRBJ2-1,NA,CASSPSQGDDYDEQFF,TGTGCCAGCAGTCCATCACAGGGTGACGATTACGATGAGCAGTTCTTC
NA,TRBV14,TRBJ2-7,NA,CASSQAGANHEQYF,TGTGCCAGCAGCCAAGCAGGGGCGAACCACGAGCAGTACTTC